The present T cell receptor beta chain was sequenced within a study of T cells in localized non-small cell lung cancer. Study-level points and caveats: In the blood, greater T cell density corresponded to longer overall survival. As only one tumor region underwent sequencing, heterogeneity remains possible. Uninvolved nearby lung showed the greatest T cell clonality, exceeding that found in tumor.

For this clone: The antigen is not known.

Sequencing used immunoSEQ multiplex PCR; TCRdb keeps in-frame clones, though not all of them. Here the sample spans about 24,000 clones, approximately 84% being singletons. Germline V CDR1 and CDR2: WNHNN, SYGVQD (reference sequence). The CDR3 has 17 amino acids. Trimming at V came to 2 bases and at J to 8 bases, leaving 15 bases not matched to a gene. This receptor was obtained from a male donor aged 60 or older with stage I squamous cell lung carcinoma. The starting material was peripheral blood, obtained before any cancer treatment. This chain connects TRBV10-1 to TRBJ2-1; 7 bases match TRBD2. CDR3 amino acids: CASSEEATGLRTYEQFF. DNA of the CDR3: TGCGCCAGCAGTGAGGAGGCAACGGGACTAAGGACGTATGAGCAGTTCTTC.